One T cell receptor beta chain is described in this entry. This clone was found once. No cognate antigen has been identified for it. Base-call qualities are not available, and no considerably larger clone is one nucleotide away. Patients with autoimmune disease history or receiving systemic immunosuppression were excluded from the trial. In every dose cohort, peripheral blood was drawn for TCR sequencing at baseline, cycle 4 day 1, and cycle 7 day 1. The samples were drawn from a first-in-human, open-label, multicenter phase I dose-escalation trial of ivuxolimab. Adults with locally advanced or metastatic melanoma, renal cell carcinoma, hepatocellular carcinoma or head and neck squamous cell carcinoma were enrolled in the trial. CD4+ and CD8+ T cells were sorted separately from peripheral blood before TCR sequencing. Genomic DNA was isolated from the sorted cells so that the TCRbeta CDR3 region could be sequenced. The immunoSEQ Assay was used to sequence the TCRbeta CDR3 regions. Sourced from immuneACCESS, this table was stored by TCRdb with only in-frame sequences that have V and J called. A share of the clones is absent; for the studies checked, an unresolved V gene accounts for under half, and the remainder has no known explanation. The sample records 50,000 to 70,000 clones, about 83% of which are singletons. The ten largest account for approximately 0.61% of the sample.

The source of the sample is a study of OX40 agonist ivuxolimab in advanced cancers. Some background on the complete study: The costimulatory receptor OX40 (CD134) was targeted by ivuxolimab, a fully human IgG2 agonistic monoclonal antibody. Intravenous ivuxolimab was administered to patients every 2 weeks at six dose levels: 0.01, 0.1, 0.3, 1.5, 3 and 10 mg/kg. Of the 50 or so patients in dose escalation, around 20 had hepatocellular carcinoma, some 15 had melanoma, 9 had renal cell carcinoma and 9 had head and neck cancer. The dose-escalation cohort was around 84% male with a mean age of about 54 years, ranging from 23 to 79. Patients were allowed to have had prior anti-PD-1, anti-PD-L1 or anti-CTLA-4 therapy, and 30% to 40% of the dose-escalation patients had been treated with checkpoint inhibitors. Partial responses occurred in three dose-escalation patients: two with cutaneous melanoma and one with hepatocellular carcinoma. The purpose of peripheral TCRbeta sequencing was to test whether ivuxolimab changed TCR sequence diversity and led to clonal T-cell expansion. The monotherapy dose-escalation portion (N ≈ 56 patients) of the phase I ivuxolimab trial is reported in the paper.

The research as a whole found: At doses of 0.1 to 3.0 mg/kg, clonal expansion of both CD4+ and CD8+ T cells in blood was seen between baseline and week 6. Partial responders in the 0.1-3.0 mg/kg groups had among the lowest normalized peripheral clonal expansion, especially among CD8+ T cells. Low levels of normalized T-cell clonal expansion were also seen in some patients who did not respond. The antigen specificity of the clonally expanded peripheral T cells was not determined. After ivuxolimab, expanded clones were on average more numerous among CD8+ T cells than among CD4+ T cells.

The sample was CD4+ or CD8+ T cells sorted from blood, taken in a trial of the OX40 agonist ivuxolimab. The TCR originated in an adult with an advanced solid tumor such as melanoma, head and neck, liver or kidney cancer.

The CDR3 protein sequence reads: CASRFSGSGKGDEQFF. The DNA sequence is TGTGCCAGCAGGTTTAGCGGGAGTGGTAAGGGTGATGAGCAGTTCTTC. The rearranged chain carries TRBV28 and TRBJ2-1, and TRBD2 matches 9 of the central bases. The CDR3, from cysteine to phenylalanine, totals 16 residues. The retained sequence is limited to the CDR3, 48 bases, with the frame set at the first base. In the germline V gene, CDR1 corresponds to MDHEN and CDR2 to SYDVKM. Germline trimming: 6 bases from V, 8 bases from J; junction bases outside gene matches: 14.